These T cell receptor beta chains were read from a single sample in a study of blood T cell repertoires in COVID-19. Assay used: immunoSEQ multiplex PCR; TCRdb lists only in-frame clones, some missing. This repertoire shows approximately 120,000 clones, over 70% found once; its top ten account for about 6.3%. The material sequenced was peripheral blood. These receptor sequences come from a man older than 75 with active or convalescent COVID-19. The CDR3 runs from the conserved cysteine through the conserved F or W. A D gene is named only where the DNA matches it firmly. The size of a clone is reported for some rows only, either as once, few or many, or as a class for expanded clones.

size,D,V,J,DNA,CDR3
few,-,TRBV5-4,TRBJ2-4,TGTGCCAGCAGCACGCAGGGGACCAAAAACATTCAGTACTTC,CASSTQGTKNIQYF
-,TRBD2,TRBV2,TRBJ2-2,TGTGCCAGCACCAATCCCGACGGGGGGGTGAGGACCGGGGAGCTGTTTTTT,CASTNPDGGVRTGELFF
-,-,TRBV27,TRBJ1-2,TGTGCCAGCAGTTTCTCCGGACAGTATGGCTACACCTTC,CASSFSGQYGYTF
-,-,TRBV9,TRBJ1-1,TGTGCCAGCAGCGTAGCTACGGAGACTGAAGCTTTCTTT,CASSVATETEAFF
-,-,TRBV28,TRBJ2-5,TGTGCCAGCAGTAGAATGAGGACCCAGTACTTC,CASSRMRTQYF
few,-,TRBV7-2,TRBJ2-3,TGTGCCAGCAGCCCCCAGGGGGGAGGCACAGATACGCAGTATTTT,CASSPQGGGTDTQYF
-,-,TRBV11-3,TRBJ2-3,TGTGCCAGCAGCGCCGGGACAACTAGCACAGATACGCAGTATTTT,CASSAGTTSTDTQYF
-,TRBD2,TRBV6-2/TRBV6-3,TRBJ2-5,TGTGCCAGCAGTTACCCGGGACTAGCGGGGGGGCAAGAGACCCAGTACTTC,CASSYPGLAGGQETQYF
-,-,TRBV30,TRBJ2-6,TGTGCCTGGACAGGCTCTGGGGCCAACGTCCTGACTTTC,CAWTGSGANVLTF
-,TRBD2,TRBV5-1,TRBJ2-5,TGCGCCAGCAGCTTAGGGACTAGCGGGGGGTCAGAGACCCAGTACTTC,CASSLGTSGGSETQYF
-,-,TRBV12-3/TRBV12-4,TRBJ1-5,TGTGTCAAGCTAGGAAATCAGCCCCAGCATTTT,CVKLGNQPQHF